The 13 T cell receptor beta chains given below trace back to one sample, sequenced in a study of regulatory T cells in long-lasting Graves disease. Time point specified: newly diagnosed GD, antithyroid drugs for less than 3 months. The TCR library was made from RNA that had been extracted from PBMCs in TRIzol. In building TCR beta libraries, iRepertoire HTBI primers were used together with Arm-PCR of CDR3 regions. A single record per CDR3 protein comes from TCRdb applying MiXCR to the multiplex PCR reads. The data hold 300,000 to 400,000 distinct CDR3 sequences, with 15% to 20% observed a single time. Sequenced here: peripheral blood mononuclear cells (PBMCs), sampled at new diagnosis, from a patient treated with antithyroid drugs. The receptors originated from a female donor with Graves disease.

This clonotype was seen only a few times. V usage is TRBV5-1 and J usage is TRBJ2-3, with TRBD1 matching 7 bases. The trim removed 2 bases at V and 7 bases at J, leaving 13 bases unmatched. The V gene's germline CDR1 is SGHRS and CDR2 YFSETQ. This CDR3 comprises 16 residues. The chain's CDR3 is CASSLQGTDVLNTQYF. The CDR3 bases are TGCGCCAGCAGCTTACAGGGGACGGACGTTTTGAATACGCAGTATTTT.

The chain combines TRBV30 with TRBJ1-1, with D unresolved. The CDR3 sequence is 12 residues long. Germline values: CDR1 GTSNPN, CDR2 SVGIG (reference sequence). V was cut by 0 bases and J by 5 bases, with 7 bases left in between. The CDR3 sequence: CAWSVRSTEAFF. The CDR3 coding sequence is TGTGCCTGGAGTGTAAGGAGTACTGAAGCTTTCTTT.

This clonotype was found many times. The rearrangement links TRBV11-3 to TRBJ1-1; D ambiguous. V gave up 1 base and J gave up 4 bases, with 16 bases separating them. Germline V gene lookup returns CDR1 SGHNT and CDR2 YENEEA. This CDR3 spans 16 amino acids. CDR3 DNA: TGTGCCAGCAGCTTAGCGGCTGGCTTAGGCGGCACTGAAGCTTTCTTT. It translates to CASSLAAGLGGTEAFF.

This clonotype was found a few times. The chain recombines TRBV19 with TRBJ2-4; D gene uncertain. Trimming took off 1 base at V and 0 bases at J, with 4 bases between the two ends. The CDR3 is 14 amino acids. Germline V gene sequence: CDR1 LNHDA, CDR2 SQIVND (reference sequence). The CDR3, as DNA: TGTGCCAGTAGTATAGTAGAAGCCAAAAACATTCAGTACTTC. Its protein is CASSIVEAKNIQYF.

Of note for this clonotype: The likely explanation is a read error, given a far larger clone one base away. This chain joins TRBV12-3 or TRBV12-4 and TRBJ2-1; 7 bases map to TRBD2. The CDR3 loop spans 16 amino acids. Germline trimming cut 1 base from V and 10 bases from J; bases unmatched to any gene: 13. CDR3 sequence (DNA): TGTGCCAGCAGTTTAGGGTTAGCGGGCCCCTCCTACGAGCAGTTCTTC. Translated, it gives CASSLGLAGPSYEQFF.

This clonotype was seen a few times. This could be a read error, since a much larger clone is one nucleotide away. This CDR3 is missing its conserved last phenylalanine or tryptophan, likely due to a read error. This chain links TRBV30 with TRBJ1-1, with D perhaps matching TRBD1 (5 bases). The CDR3 has 13 amino acids. Germline values: CDR1 GTSNPN, CDR2 SVGIG (reference sequence). Trimming removed 3 bases at V and 5 bases at J, with 13 bases between. CDR3 sequence reads: CAWRGRGRTEAFL. The DNA for the CDR3 is TGTGCCTGGAGGGGACGAGGTAGGACTGAAGCTTTCCTT.

This clonotype occurred many times. The chain is built from TRBV2 and TRBJ2-6; D gene unclear. The CDR3 loop spans 15 amino acids. V lost 4 bases and J 0 bases, leaving 7 bases between the germline ends. CDR1 is SNHLY and CDR2 is FYNNEI in the germline V gene. CDR3 in DNA: TGTGCCAGCAGTGCACGTCGCTCTGGGGCCAACGTCCTGACTTTC. Translated: CASSARRSGANVLTF.

This clonotype was picked up many times. The chain has TRBV9 and TRBJ2-3, with TRBD1 matching 7 bases. CDR3 size: 16 residues. Germline trimming cut 3 bases from V and 4 bases from J; bases unmatched to any gene: 11. The germline CDR1 and CDR2 sequences are SGDLS and YYNGEE. The DNA of the CDR3 is TGTGCCAGCAGCGCTGAACAGGGGCGATTGGCAGATACGCAGTATTTT. It yields the protein CASSAEQGRLADTQYF.

This clonotype was found many times. The DNA for the CDR3 is TGTGCCAGCAGCTGGGGAACCGGGACAATGAACACTGAAGCTTTCTTT. Its protein product is CASSWGTGTMNTEAFF. This sequence joins TRBV5-6 and TRBJ1-1, with D possibly TRBD1 on 6 matching bases. CDR1 is SGHDT and CDR2 is YYEEEE in the germline V gene. Trimming cost V 3 bases and J 0 bases, with 15 bases left between them. The CDR3 consists of 16 residues. The entire variable domain, with the rest obtained from reference TRBV5-6 and TRBJ1-1, is as follows: DAGVTQSPTHLIKTRGQQVTLRCSPKSGHDTVSWYQQALGQGPQFIFQYYEEEERQRGNFPDRFSGHQFPNYSSELNVNALLLGDSALYLCASSWGTGTMNTEAFFGQGTRLTVV.

This clonotype was counted many times. The V gene is TRBV27, the J gene TRBJ2-1; 7 positions agree with TRBD1. This CDR3 has 13 residues. V lost 5 bases and J lost 14; bases outside the gene matches: 12. CDR1 MNHEY and CDR2 SMNVEV come from the germline V gene (reference sequence). The CDR3 DNA reads TGTGCCAGCAGTCCTGAGGGACAGCCAGGAGAGTTCTTC. Protein sequence: CASSPEGQPGEFF.

This clonotype was found many times. The chain employs TRBV15 and TRBJ1-5, with unresolved D. This CDR3 spans 11 amino acids. The V and J ends lost 0 bases and 16 bases respectively, with 10 bases between them. Germline CDR1 LNHNV, CDR2 YYDKDF (reference sequence). CDR3 amino acids: CATSRDRVVHF. CDR3 nucleotides: TGTGCCACCAGCAGAGATCGCGTCGTCCATTTT.

This clonotype has a count of ten or more. This chain joins TRBV6-1 and TRBJ2-7; 15 bases map to TRBD2. CDR1 and CDR2 (germline): MNHNS, SASEGT. V was clipped by 6 bases and J by 8 bases; unmatched bases: 8. The CDR3 spans 15 residues. CDR3 in DNA: TGTGCCAGCAGCCCCGGACTAGCGGGAGGGAGTCAGCAGTACTTC. Its protein product is CASSPGLAGGSQQYF.

This clonotype was detected ten times or more. In DNA, the CDR3 is TGTGCCAGCAGTGAGGCAACCGGGACAGCCCCAGGAAACACCATATATTTT. Translating it yields CASSEATGTAPGNTIYF. The chain employs TRBV6-1 and TRBJ1-3; 7 positions match TRBD1. The V gene's germline CDR1 is MNHNS and CDR2 SASEGT. CDR3 size: 17 residues. The trim removed 3 bases at V and 4 bases at J, leaving 12 bases unmatched.